A selection of T cell receptor beta chains follows, all from one sample in a study of CD8 T cells in ankylosing spondylitis. TCRdb re-derived calls from the 5' RACE reads in MiXCR, one entry per CDR3 protein. This sample carries about 220,000 distinct CDR3 sequences, more than 5.5% of them seen once, and the ten largest clones take 11% to 15%. Material for sequencing was blood, either unsorted or a sorted T cell fraction (not recorded which). Source of these receptors: a male donor with ankylosing spondylitis. Each CDR3 is given without its conserved first and last residue. Each record gives: V gene, CDR3 protein.

TRBV11-2 | ASSFEISYEQY
TRBV27 | ASSYQAHYGYT
TRBV10-3 | AIDLGQSSYNEQF
TRBV11-2 | ASSLGRQAGGSPLH
TRBV18 | ASSAGQFTGELF
TRBV4-2 | ASSQRLWYNEQF
TRBV6-2/TRBV6-3 | ASSQPFEGISSYT
TRBV15 | ATTSGGEDNEQF
TRBV4-3 | ASSVAPGDLYNEQF
TRBV4-2 | ASSQEKGGTGVTDTQY
TRBV11-2 | ASSFSTGELF
TRBV9 | ASSVQGRNEKLF
TRBV7-8 | ASSRFSGSFSDTQY
TRBV20-1 | SATGGAYEQY
TRBV27 | ASSLSASGSDTQY
TRBV7-6 | ASSPALAGGLYNEQF
TRBV7-8 | ASSPRDIRNSPLH
TRBV20-1 | SANSIRGVTSTDTQY
TRBV24-1 | ATSDVWEQF
TRBV28 | ASSLWSDYEQY
TRBV19 | ASSIDPGHKVRADYNEQF
TRBV7-6 | ASSLGAAFLSSYEQY
TRBV2 | ASLRTYQGVNEQF
TRBV12-3/TRBV12-4 | ASTQRAAKNIQY
TRBV4-1 | ASSQGLAGGARSYNEQF
TRBV11-2 | ASSTQLRGRAGKSYEQY
TRBV6-1 | ASRDWADRDEQY
TRBV6-1 | ASSPSGVATFYEQY
TRBV14 | ASSQGTLYEQY